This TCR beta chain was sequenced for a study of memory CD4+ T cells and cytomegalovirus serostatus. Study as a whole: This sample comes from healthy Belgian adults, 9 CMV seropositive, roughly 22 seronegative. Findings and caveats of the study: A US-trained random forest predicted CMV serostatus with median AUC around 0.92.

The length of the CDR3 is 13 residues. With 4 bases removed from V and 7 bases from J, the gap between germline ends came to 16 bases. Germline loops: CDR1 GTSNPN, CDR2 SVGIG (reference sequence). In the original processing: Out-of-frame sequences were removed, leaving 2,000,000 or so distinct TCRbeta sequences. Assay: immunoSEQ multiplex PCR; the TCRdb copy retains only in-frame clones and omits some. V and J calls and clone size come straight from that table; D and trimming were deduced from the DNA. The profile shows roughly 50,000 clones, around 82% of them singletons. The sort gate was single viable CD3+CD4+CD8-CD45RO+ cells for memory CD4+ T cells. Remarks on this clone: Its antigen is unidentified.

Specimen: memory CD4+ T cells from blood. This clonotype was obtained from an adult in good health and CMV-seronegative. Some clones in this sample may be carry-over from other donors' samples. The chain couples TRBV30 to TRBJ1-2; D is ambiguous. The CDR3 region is CAWNANVRSGYTF. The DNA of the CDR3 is TGTGCCTGGAACGCGAACGTCAGGTCTGGCTACACCTTC. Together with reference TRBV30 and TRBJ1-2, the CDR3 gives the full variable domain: SQTIHQWPATLVQPVGSPLSLECTVEGTSNPNLYWYRQAAGRGLQLLFYSVGIGQISSEVPQNLSASRPQDRQFILSSKKLLLSDSGFYLCAWNANVRSGYTFGSGTRLTVV.